Detailed here is one T cell receptor (beta chain). This entry is derived from a study of cytomegalovirus exposure and HLA in healthy donors. CDR3 length: 15 residues. Germline V lookup: CDR1 SGHNT, CDR2 YYREEE (reference sequence). Deletions cut 9 bases from V and 4 bases from J, with 19 bases between. PCR was performed using 60 Vbeta and 13 Jbeta primers. Source study methods: It was a later analysis that counted 83 million or so unique TCR beta chains, of which about 10 million were shared. The protocol was immunoSEQ multiplex PCR, while the TCRdb copy is restricted to in-frame clones and leaves out a portion. V, J and clone size are those of that table, while D and trimming were read from the DNA. The repertoire holds 150,000 to 160,000 clones, 65% to 90% seen once, with under 8.5% in the top ten.

Input material: PBMCs. The J gene is TRBJ2-2, the V gene TRBV5-4, with a tentative D call TRBD2 (7 bases). The TCR sequence derives from a woman between 50 and 59 years old in good health and CMV-seropositive. The CDR3 loop is CATSGWGGLTGELFF. CDR3 coding DNA: TGTGCCACTTCCGGATGGGGGGGCCTCACCGGGGAGCTGTTTTTT.